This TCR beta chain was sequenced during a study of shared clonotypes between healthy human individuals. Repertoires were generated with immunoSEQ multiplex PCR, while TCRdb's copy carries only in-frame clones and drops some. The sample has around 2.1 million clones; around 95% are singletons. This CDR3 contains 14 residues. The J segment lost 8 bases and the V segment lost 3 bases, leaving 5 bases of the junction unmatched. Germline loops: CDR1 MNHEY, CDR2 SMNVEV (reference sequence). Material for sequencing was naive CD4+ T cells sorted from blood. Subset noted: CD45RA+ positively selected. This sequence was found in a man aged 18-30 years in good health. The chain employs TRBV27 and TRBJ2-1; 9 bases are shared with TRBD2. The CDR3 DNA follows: TGTGCCAGCAGTTTGCGGGGGGGGCTTTATGAGCAGTTCTTC. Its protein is CASSLRGGLYEQFF.